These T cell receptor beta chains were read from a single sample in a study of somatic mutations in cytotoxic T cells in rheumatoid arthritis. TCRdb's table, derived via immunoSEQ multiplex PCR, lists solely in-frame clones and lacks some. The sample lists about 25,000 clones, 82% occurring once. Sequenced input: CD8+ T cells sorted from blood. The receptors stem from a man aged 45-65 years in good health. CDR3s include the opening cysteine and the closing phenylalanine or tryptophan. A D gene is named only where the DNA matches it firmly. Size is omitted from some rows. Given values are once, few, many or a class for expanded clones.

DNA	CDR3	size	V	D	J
TGTGCCAGCAGCGGACAGGGGGCGGTCTCGAACACTGAAGCTTTCTTT	CASSGQGAVSNTEAFF	.	TRBV2	TRBD1	TRBJ1-1
TGTGCCAGCGGCCTAGGACTAGGCAGGAACAATGAGCAGTTCTTC	CASGLGLGRNNEQFF	.	TRBV13	TRBD2	TRBJ2-1
TGTGCCAGCAGCTTGACTAGTTCCGCTAGCACAGATACGCAGTATTTT	CASSLTSSASTDTQYF	.	TRBV7-9	.	TRBJ2-3
TGTGCCAGCAGGGGGACTAGCGGTCAAGAGACCCAGTACTTC	CASRGTSGQETQYF	.	TRBV27	TRBD2	TRBJ2-5
TGTGCCAGCAGCTTGGATGCCCTCCTCGACGAGCAGTACTTC	CASSLDALLDEQYF	.	TRBV5-6	.	TRBJ2-7
TGTGCCAGCAGCTTAGTTTCCTACTCCTACGAGCAGTACTTC	CASSLVSYSYEQYF	.	TRBV7-9	.	TRBJ2-7
TGTGCCAGCAGTTTCGCCGCCGGGATTGAAGCTTTCTTT	CASSFAAGIEAFF	.	TRBV27	.	TRBJ1-1
TGTGCCATCCTAGAGACTAGCGGGAGTACAGATACGCAGTATTTT	CAILETSGSTDTQYF	.	TRBV7-9	TRBD2	TRBJ2-3
TGTGCCAGCAGTCCCCCCCCCGGCCAGCCGGGCTATGGCTACACCTTC	CASSPPPGQPGYGYTF	.	TRBV27	.	TRBJ1-2
TGTGCCAGCAGTCCAGACAGGGCCCGGGAGACCCAGTACTTC	CASSPDRARETQYF	.	TRBV25-1	TRBD1	TRBJ2-5
TGTGCCAGCAGTTGGGGCATGAACACTGAAGCTTTCTTT	CASSWGMNTEAFF	.	TRBV27	.	TRBJ1-1
TGTGCCAGCCGTCGGACTAGCGGGACCTACGAGCAGTACTTC	CASRRTSGTYEQYF	.	TRBV5-8	TRBD2	TRBJ2-7
TGTGCCAGCAGCGCAGAGGCTAGCGGGAGCAGGAACGAGCAGTACTTC	CASSAEASGSRNEQYF	few	TRBV7-6	TRBD2	TRBJ2-7
TGTGCCAGCAGTACCTGGGAGCGTCCCGATGAGCAGTTCTTC	CASSTWERPDEQFF	.	TRBV27	.	TRBJ2-1
TGTGCCAGCAGCGGGAGAAGAGCCTACGAGCAGTACTTC	CASSGRRAYEQYF	.	TRBV14	.	TRBJ2-7
TGTGCCAGCAGCTTTTCGGGGATCATGAACACTGAAGCTTTCTTT	CASSFSGIMNTEAFF	.	TRBV7-9	.	TRBJ1-1
TGTGCCAGCAGTGAGGCTAGCGGGATGTCCGGGGAGCTGTTTTTT	CASSEASGMSGELFF	few	TRBV6-4	TRBD2	TRBJ2-2
TGTGCCATCAGTGAGTCGATGGCAGCTCTAGCCAAAAACATTCAGTACTTC	CAISESMAALAKNIQYF	.	TRBV10-3	.	TRBJ2-4
TGTGCCAGCAGACCCACTAGCGGGATAGTCAATGAGCAGTTCTTC	CASRPTSGIVNEQFF	.	TRBV6-5	TRBD2	TRBJ2-1
TGTGCCTGGAACCCCCGTGGAATCGAGCAGTACTTC	CAWNPRGIEQYF	.	TRBV30	.	TRBJ2-7
TGTGCCAGCAGCTTAATAAAAAACTCCTACAATGAGCAGTTCTTC	CASSLIKNSYNEQFF	.	TRBV13	.	TRBJ2-1
TGTGCCAGCAGTGAATACCGATCCCAGAGGGGTGCGACAGATACGCAGTATTTT	CASSEYRSQRGATDTQYF	.	TRBV2	.	TRBJ2-3
TGTGCCAGCAGTGAATTAGAGGGCGGGGGAACCTACGAGCAGTACTTC	CASSELEGGGTYEQYF	.	TRBV2	TRBD2	TRBJ2-7
TGTGCCAGCAGTTCGGACGGGGGCTCTGGGGCCAACGTCCTGACTTTC	CASSSDGGSGANVLTF	.	TRBV6-5	.	TRBJ2-6
TGTGCCAGCAGCTTAGGAATATACCAAGAGACCCAGTACTTC	CASSLGIYQETQYF	.	TRBV7-6	.	TRBJ2-5
TGTGCCAGCAGCGTAGGCGACAGTCCCTCCTACGAGCAGTACTTC	CASSVGDSPSYEQYF	.	TRBV9	.	TRBJ2-7
TGTGCCAGCAGCGTAGGGCGGGACTCCTACGAGCAGTACTTC	CASSVGRDSYEQYF	few	TRBV9	.	TRBJ2-7
TGCAGCGTTGAACGGCGGGACAGGCGGAACACCATATATTTT	CSVERRDRRNTIYF	.	TRBV29-1	TRBD1	TRBJ1-3
TGTGCCACCAGCAGAGATAGGGGAACCTACGAGCAGTACTTC	CATSRDRGTYEQYF	.	TRBV15	.	TRBJ2-7
TGCGCCAGCAGCCAAGAGTTTACAGGGATCAACACTGAAGCTTTCTTT	CASSQEFTGINTEAFF	few	TRBV4-1	.	TRBJ1-1
TGCGCCAGCAGCCTCGTCTTAGGGACAGGGGGCTACGAGCAGTACTTC	CASSLVLGTGGYEQYF	.	TRBV4-1	TRBD1	TRBJ2-7
TGTGCCAGCAGTTCGTGGACTGAAGCTTTCTTT	CASSSWTEAFF	.	TRBV6-5	.	TRBJ1-1
TGCGCCAGCAGCGGCGGGACTAGCGGGAGAGAGCTGTTTTTT	CASSGGTSGRELFF	.	TRBV5-1	TRBD2	TRBJ2-2
TGTGCCAGCAGCGTAGGTTCGGGCCCCCCTAGGCTTGAAAAACTGTTTTTT	CASSVGSGPPRLEKLFF	.	TRBV9	.	TRBJ1-4
TGTGCCAGCAGCTTAGGGGGTGGGACAGCATACGAGCAGTACTTC	CASSLGGGTAYEQYF	.	TRBV11-2	TRBD1	TRBJ2-7
TGCGCCAGCAGCCAAACGCACGAGGGACAGTGGACTTACAATGAGCAGTTCTTC	CASSQTHEGQWTYNEQFF	once	TRBV4-1	TRBD1	TRBJ2-1
TGTGCCAGCAGTGAACTCTTGGGACTAGCGGGAGTTACAGATACGCAGTATTTT	CASSELLGLAGVTDTQYF	.	TRBV2	TRBD2	TRBJ2-3
TGTGCCAGCAGCTTGGCCGCGGGGACAGGGGGAGGCGGGTACAATGAGCAGTTCTTC	CASSLAAGTGGGGYNEQFF	.	TRBV5-6	TRBD1	TRBJ2-1